The 23 T cell receptor beta chains below all came from one sample that was sequenced in a study of metastatic and nonmetastatic thyroid tumors. Until they underwent thyroid surgery, no patient had received any treatment. TCRdb re-called the PCR reads through MiXCR. The sample carries approximately 74,000 clones, more than 13% recorded once. Sequencing used blood. The source is a male donor with papillary thyroid cancer or a benign thyroid nodule (not recorded which). Some clones in this sample may be carry-over from other donors' samples.

The table lists this clone with many counts. The CDR3 DNA follows: TGTGCCAGCAGTTTGACTAGCGGAGAAGAGACCCAGTACTTC. The encoded protein is CASSLTSGEETQYF. The chain is built from TRBV12-3 or TRBV12-4 and TRBJ2-5; 9 bases agree with TRBD2. The CDR3 is 14 amino acids. The V and J ends lost 3 bases and 3 bases, in that order; junction bases with no gene match: 2.

This clone appeared many times. This sequence joins TRBV7-9 and TRBJ1-6; no reliable D call. The CDR3 is made up of 15 amino acids. Germline V gives CDR1 SEHNR, CDR2 FQNEAQ (reference sequence). Trimming removed 6 bases from V and 1 base from J, with 10 bases in between. CDR3 in amino acids: CASRGGSSYNSPLHF. The CDR3 DNA reads TGTGCCAGCAGGGGAGGGAGTTCCTATAATTCACCCCTCCACTTT.

Turning to this clone: A much bigger clone sits one base away, suggesting this may be a read error. The rearrangement links TRBV3-1 to TRBJ1-6, with TRBD1 matching over 7 bases. CDR1 is LGHDT, CDR2 YNNKEL, per germline (reference sequence). CDR3 size: 16 residues. V dropped 4 bases and J dropped 8; count of bases not matched to a gene: 11. The CDR3, as DNA: TGTGCCAGCAGCCGGACTTGGGGACAGACCCATTCACCCCTCCACTTT. Its translation: CASSRTWGQTHSPLHF.

This clone was found many times. The chain combines TRBV10-3 with TRBJ2-7; D gene unclear. V dropped 2 bases and J dropped 6 bases, with 14 bases sitting between them. Germline V gene sequence: CDR1 ENHRY, CDR2 SYGVKD. The CDR3 is 14 amino acids. The CDR3 here is CAISEVAASGEQYV. CDR3 DNA sequence: TGTGCCATCAGTGAGGTGGCGGCCTCCGGCGAGCAGTACGTC.

There are a few counts of this clone. At one boundary the junction diverges from the germline segment, which might be a read error. J is TRBJ1-1 and V is TRBV18; D gene ambiguous. This CDR3 has 16 amino acids. The V gene's germline CDR1 is KGHSH and CDR2 LQKENI. The CDR3 sequence is CTSSPLRTLMNTEAFF. The DNA for the CDR3 is TGTACCAGCTCACCATTGAGGACCCTCATGAACACTGAAGCTTTCTTT.

This clone was detected a few times. The chain combines TRBV10-3 with TRBJ1-1; D is possibly TRBD1 (5 bases). The V and J ends lost 6 bases and 0 bases respectively, with 11 bases between them. This CDR3 is 14 amino acids long. Per the germline V gene, CDR1 is ENHRY and CDR2 is SYGVKD. The CDR3 protein is CAIRADTLNTEAFF. CDR3 DNA sequence: TGTGCCATCAGGGCGGACACTTTGAACACTGAAGCTTTCTTT.

This clone has ten or more counts. The J gene is TRBJ2-7, the V gene TRBV13, with a possible D match to TRBD2 (7 bases). This CDR3 contains 15 residues. Trimming left V 6 bases short and J 5 bases short, with 20 bases between. Germline CDR1 reads PRHDT; CDR2 reads FYEKMQ (reference sequence). CDR3: CASSLGSGGANEQYV. Written as DNA, the CDR3 is TGTGCCAGCAGTTTGGGGTCTGGGGGGGCGAACGAGCAGTACGTC.

This clone was counted ten times or more. V usage is TRBV6-1 and J usage is TRBJ2-7, with 11 bases aligning to TRBD2. Germline V gives CDR1 MNHNS, CDR2 SASEGT. The junction had 10 bases not matched to a gene; V was cut back by 8 bases and J by 7 bases. The CDR3 length is 14 residues. DNA of the CDR3: TGTGCCAGCCGGACTAGCGGGCCCGCAGGGGAGCAGTACTTC. As protein: CASRTSGPAGEQYF.

In this sample, this clone turned up many times. V is TRBV2 and J is TRBJ1-1; the D is unclear. Germline V gives CDR1 SNHLY, CDR2 FYNNEI. CDR3 length: 13 amino acids. The V and J ends lost 3 bases and 1 base respectively, with 6 bases between them. The CDR3 here is CASSEVENTEAFF. The CDR3 region has the DNA TGTGCCAGCAGTGAGGTAGAGAACACTGAAGCTTTCTTT. The variable domain in full, with the rest retrieved from reference TRBV2 and TRBJ1-1, is EPEVTQTPSHQVTQMGQEVILRCVPISNHLYFYWYRQILGQKVEFLVSFYNNEISEKSEIFDDQFSVERPDGSNFTLKIRSTKLEDSAMYFCASSEVENTEAFFGQGTRLTVV.

The J gene is TRBJ2-7, the V gene TRBV6-2 or TRBV6-3, with 8 bases matching TRBD1. V lost 3 bases, J lost 12 bases, and 13 bases stayed unmatched. The CDR3 spans 14 residues. The germline CDR1 and CDR2 sequences are MNHEY and SVGEGT. Here the CDR3 DNA reads TGTGCCAGCAGTTATCCCCTCCGGGACAGGCTTTTGTACGTC. Its translation: CASSYPLRDRLLYV.

Ten or more counts support this clone. A single base separates this from a much larger clone, so it may be a read error. V usage is TRBV7-2 and J usage is TRBJ1-2, with 7 positions matching TRBD1. The CDR3 extends over 16 amino acids. Germline V lookup: CDR1 SGHTA, CDR2 FQGNSA. The CDR3 DNA reads TGTGCCGGCAGCTTAGCCTGGGGACAGATCAACTATGGCTACACCTTC. Amino acids: CAGSLAWGQINYGYTF.

This clone was found many times. Here the CDR3 reads CASIGTGNGEAFF. The CDR3 DNA sequence: TGTGCCAGCATCGGGACAGGGAACGGTGAAGCTTTCTTT. The V and J genes are TRBV27 and TRBJ1-1, with 9 bases lining up with TRBD1. The CDR3 covers 13 residues. The ends lost 7 bases at V and 7 bases at J; junction bases unmatched: 7. The germline V gene has CDR1 MNHEY and CDR2 SMNVEV (reference sequence).

In its sample, this clone was seen many times. A clone one base away is much larger, so this may be a read error. The chain is built from TRBV2 and TRBJ1-2, with TRBD1 as a possible D gene (5 bases). This CDR3 is built from 14 residues. V was pared by 10 bases and J by 4 bases, with 19 bases between. Per germline, CDR1 SNHLY and CDR2 FYNNEI. Written as DNA, the CDR3 is TGTGCCAAATCCGGGACGTACGTCGTCTATGGCTACACCTTC. Translating gives CAKSGTYVVYGYTF.

This clone showed up many times. This sequence joins TRBV7-9 and TRBJ2-4; TRBD2 matches at 8 bases. V dropped 6 bases and J dropped 14; count of bases not matched to a gene: 12. The CDR3 totals 13 residues. The V gene's germline CDR1 is SEHNR and CDR2 FQNEAQ (reference sequence). The DNA for the CDR3 is TGTGCCAGCAGGGACCATCATAGCGGGGCTAAGTACTTC. The encoded protein is CASRDHHSGAKYF.

Many counts were recorded for this clone. V and J are TRBV6-4 and TRBJ1-1, with TRBD1 matching over 11 bases. Germline CDR1 is MRHNA and CDR2 is SNTAGT. The CDR3 has 19 residues. The V and J ends lost 6 bases and 1 base, in that order; junction bases with no gene match: 16. CDR3 residues: CASRRLLPGQGEGNTEAFF. In nucleotides, the CDR3 is TGTGCCAGCAGACGTCTTCTTCCGGGACAGGGGGAGGGGAACACTGAAGCTTTCTTT.

This clone was detected ten times or more. The rearrangement uses TRBV2 and TRBJ1-2; D may be TRBD1 (6 bases). Germline V gene lookup returns CDR1 SNHLY and CDR2 FYNNEI. V lost 2 bases and J lost 6, with 10 bases in between. This CDR3 region has 13 residues. CDR3 DNA sequence: TGTGCCAGCAGTGAACCGACAGGCGATGGCTACACCTTC. Translated: CASSEPTGDGYTF.

This clone was recorded only once. With a much larger clone just one base away, this may be a read error. CDR3 residues: CASSCGGASKETQYF. CDR3 DNA sequence: TGCGCCAGCAGCTGTGGGGGCGCTAGCAAGGAGACCCAGTACTTC. The chain is built from TRBV5-1 and TRBJ2-5; a possible D gene is TRBD1 (6 bases). Germline V lookup: CDR1 SGHRS, CDR2 YFSETQ. CDR3 length: 15 residues. V was cut by 3 bases and J by 5 bases, with 17 bases left in between.

This clone was seen more than once but under ten times. The chain recombines TRBV11-2 with TRBJ1-4, with TRBD1 as a possible D gene (5 bases). The V end lost 2 bases, the J end lost 0 bases, and 25 bases lay between the germline ends. CDR1 is SGHAT and CDR2 is FQNNGV in the germline V gene. The CDR3 sequence is 21 residues long. CDR3 residues: CASSLYLVKGLPGATNEKLFF. DNA of the CDR3: TGTGCCAGCAGCTTATATTTGGTAAAGGGGCTCCCCGGTGCAACTAATGAAAAACTGTTTTTT.

At least ten counts were recorded for this clone. V gene TRBV10-1 combines with J gene TRBJ1-6; 9 nucleotides line up with TRBD1. This CDR3 has 14 amino acids. Germline loops: CDR1 WNHNN, CDR2 SYGVQD (reference sequence). V trimming: 6 bases; J trimming: 5 bases; junction bases outside the gene matches: 2. The CDR3 loop reads CASSRDRDNSPLHF. Here the CDR3 DNA reads TGCGCCAGCAGCCGGGACAGGGATAATTCACCCCTCCACTTT.

This clone was detected ten times or more. The chain recombines TRBV5-6 with TRBJ2-7; 7 nucleotides align to TRBD1. There are 14 residues in the CDR3. Germline assignment: CDR1 SGHDT and CDR2 YYEEEE. V gave up 3 bases and J gave up 2 bases; unmatched junction bases: 5. The CDR3 DNA sequence: TGTGCCAGCAGCTCCGGGACAGAGACCTACGAGCAGTACTTC. Translated: CASSSGTETYEQYF.

The rearrangement joins TRBV18 to TRBJ2-3; a weak D match, TRBD1 (5 bases). This CDR3 contains 16 residues. With 1 base removed from V and 0 bases from J, the gap between germline ends came to 11 bases. The germline V gene has CDR1 KGHSH and CDR2 LQKENI. CDR3 in amino acids: CASSPLKGLSTDTQYF. In DNA, the CDR3 is TGTGCCAGCTCACCACTTAAGGGGCTTAGCACAGATACGCAGTATTTT.

This clone showed up many times. This chain links TRBV6-5 with TRBJ2-7; the D is unclear. Trimming stripped 2 bases from V and 2 bases from J, with 13 bases between. Germline CDR1 reads MNHEY; CDR2 reads SVGAGI. The CDR3 has 15 residues. The CDR3 DNA sequence: TGTGCCAGCAGTTACCGCGGCAGTAACGCCTACGAGCAGTACTTC. This codes for CASSYRGSNAYEQYF.

This clone occurred many times. V gene TRBV12-3 or TRBV12-4 combines with J gene TRBJ1-6; D remains ambiguous. V was clipped by 5 bases and J by 9 bases, with 17 bases between them. This CDR3 spans 15 amino acids. As DNA, the CDR3 is TGTGCCAGCAGTCCTACTTTGCCAAATCGTTCACCCCTCCACTTT. It specifies CASSPTLPNRSPLHF.